Presented here are 25 T cell receptor beta chains from one specimen sequenced in a study of blood T cell repertoires in COVID-19. Data came from immunoSEQ multiplex PCR; TCRdb stores just in-frame clones and leaves some out. The table includes approximately 82,000 clones, more than 70% detected once. Specimen: peripheral blood. These receptors all stem from a woman in her sixties with acute or convalescent COVID-19.

The V gene is TRBV3-1 (or the pseudogene TRBV3-2), the J gene TRBJ2-1, with 11 positions matching TRBD2. The CDR3 sequence is 15 residues long. CDR1 is LGHDT, CDR2 YNNKEL, per germline (reference sequence). The V gene end was trimmed by 7 bases and the J gene end by 10 bases; junction bases not matched to a gene: 12. CDR3 sequence reads: CASTLIAGGPGEQFF. In DNA form, the CDR3 reads TGTGCCAGCACCCTCATAGCGGGAGGGCCGGGCGAGCAGTTCTTC.

V usage is TRBV5-1 and J usage is TRBJ1-2; 7 bases map to TRBD1. Germline V gene data show CDR1 as SGHRS and CDR2 as YFSETQ. V dropped 0 bases and J dropped 0; count of bases not matched to a gene: 5. The CDR3 runs 16 residues. The CDR3 protein is CASSLGQGVTNYGYTF. The CDR3 DNA is TGCGCCAGCAGCTTGGGACAGGGAGTAACTAACTATGGCTACACCTTC.

The chain joins TRBV29-1 to TRBJ1-3; D gene unclear. The CDR3 contains 14 residues. V lost 7 bases to trimming and J lost 0 bases, with 13 bases between them. Germline V CDR1 and CDR2: SQVTM, ANQGSEA. CDR3 bases: TGCAGCGCTTTAGACTCAAGCTCTGGAAACACCATATATTTT. Encoded protein: CSALDSSSGNTIYF.

The chain uses TRBV4-3 and TRBJ1-2, with D possibly being TRBD1 (6 bases). Germline lookup yields CDR1 LGHNA and CDR2 YSLEER. Trimming cost V 0 bases and J 4 bases, with 12 bases left between them. The CDR3 is 15 residues long. CDR3 amino acids: CASSQEPTGTYGYTF. The DNA of the CDR3 is TGCGCCAGCAGCCAAGAACCAACAGGGACCTATGGCTACACCTTC.

The genes are TRBV7-6 and TRBJ1-1; a weak D match, TRBD1 (6 bases). The ends were cut back, 1 base at V and 0 bases at J, with 9 bases in the middle. CDR1 and CDR2 (germline): SGHVS, FNYEAQ. This CDR3 contains 15 residues. The CDR3 DNA reads TGTGCCAGCAGCTTAGGGGCAGGGGTGAACACTGAAGCTTTCTTT. It encodes CASSLGAGVNTEAFF. Full variable domain (remainder filled in from reference TRBV7-6 and TRBJ1-1): GAGVSQSPRYKVTKRGQDVALRCDPISGHVSLYWYRQALGQGPEFLTYFNYEAQQDKSGLPNDRFSAERPEGSISTLTIQRTEQRDSAMYRCASSLGAGVNTEAFFGQGTRLTVV.

The chain has TRBV5-1 and TRBJ2-5, with a possible D match to TRBD1 (5 bases). Germline lookup yields CDR1 SGHRS and CDR2 YFSETQ. Trimming removed 6 bases at V and 1 base at J, with 16 bases between. The CDR3 consists of 15 residues. The CDR3 DNA follows: TGCGCCAGCACCCCCGGACACTCCCTCCAAGAGACCCAGTACTTC. This codes for CASTPGHSLQETQYF. The full variable domain, completed using reference TRBV5-1 and TRBJ2-5, is KAGVTQTPRYLIKTRGQQVTLSCSPISGHRSVSWYQQTPGQGLQFLFEYFSETQRNKGNFPGRFSGRQFSNSRSEMNVSTLELGDSALYLCASTPGHSLQETQYFGPGTRLLVL.

The chain employs TRBV6-5 and TRBJ1-2, with D maybe TRBD1 (6 bases). Germline V gene sequence: CDR1 MNHEY, CDR2 SVGAGI. With 6 bases removed from V and 0 bases from J, the gap between germline ends came to 14 bases. The CDR3 is made up of 15 amino acids. The CDR3 region is CASSQTGLANYGYTF. The CDR3 DNA sequence: TGTGCCAGCAGCCAAACAGGGTTAGCTAACTATGGCTACACCTTC.

The chain joins TRBV4-3 to TRBJ2-2; 12 nucleotides line up with TRBD2. Germline V gene data show CDR1 as LGHNA and CDR2 as YSLEER. V shed 0 bases and J 6 bases; nucleotides not matched to a gene: 8. The CDR3 loop spans 18 amino acids. The CDR3 is CASSQDPSGGEAAGELFF. CDR3 nucleotide sequence: TGCGCCAGCAGCCAAGACCCTAGCGGGGGGGAGGCGGCCGGGGAGCTGTTTTTT.

This chain joins TRBV19 and TRBJ2-3; 8 positions match TRBD1. There are 14 residues in the CDR3. V shed 6 bases, J shed 0 bases, and the junction held 2 bases outside the gene matches. CDR1 and CDR2 (germline): LNHDA, SQIVND (reference sequence). The DNA of the CDR3 is TGTGCCAGTAGGGGACAGGCTAGCACAGATACGCAGTATTTT. Translated, it gives CASRGQASTDTQYF.

V gene TRBV5-1 combines with J gene TRBJ2-3; D gene ambiguous. V was pared by 4 bases and J by 0 bases, with 12 bases between. The CDR3 has 15 amino acids. Germline V gives CDR1 SGHRS, CDR2 YFSETQ. CDR3 sequence (DNA): TGCGCCAGCAGCCTCCAGGTCTCTAGCACAGATACGCAGTATTTT. It is translated as CASSLQVSSTDTQYF.

This clone has a single count. This sequence joins TRBV28 and TRBJ2-7, with D possibly being TRBD2 (5 bases). Per germline, CDR1 MDHEN and CDR2 SYDVKM. The CDR3 spans 14 residues. V lost 1 base and J lost 6, with 13 bases in between. CDR3 residues: CASSLSPGMSEQYF. CDR3 nucleotide sequence: TGTGCCAGCAGTTTATCACCGGGAATGAGCGAGCAGTACTTC.

This chain uses TRBV6-5 with TRBJ1-1, with D uncertain. Trimming pared 6 bases from V and 12 bases from J, leaving 11 bases between. CDR1 and CDR2 from the germline V gene are MNHEY and SVGAGI. The CDR3 loop spans 10 amino acids. CDR3 in amino acids: CASRERETFF. In DNA form, the CDR3 reads TGTGCCAGCAGGGAGAGGGAGACTTTCTTT.

V usage is TRBV19 and J usage is TRBJ1-4; a possible D gene is TRBD1 (5 bases). Trimming took off 1 base at V and 0 bases at J, with 9 bases between the two ends. Germline lookup yields CDR1 LNHDA and CDR2 SQIVND (reference sequence). The CDR3 length is 16 residues. The CDR3 is CASSIGGFPTNEKLFF. Written as DNA, the CDR3 is TGTGCCAGTAGTATAGGGGGCTTCCCAACTAATGAAAAACTGTTTTTT.

This clone was recorded only once. This rearrangement joins TRBV7-2 to TRBJ2-7; TRBD2 aligns across 8 bases. From germline, CDR1 is SGHTA and CDR2 FQGNSA. With V trimmed by 3 bases and J by 0 bases, 4 bases remained unmatched. This CDR3 is built from 15 residues. The CDR3 DNA sequence: TGTGCCAGCAGCTTTGGGCGGGGGGACTCCTACGAGCAGTACTTC. It specifies CASSFGRGDSYEQYF.

This rearrangement joins TRBV11-3 to TRBJ1-2, with D unresolved. The germline V gene encodes CDR1 SGHNT and CDR2 YENEEA. Trimming removed 1 base from V and 13 bases from J, with 13 bases in between. The CDR3 loop spans 12 amino acids. DNA of the CDR3: TGTGCCAGCAGCTTAGTCGGCCAGGTTATCACCTTC. Protein sequence: CASSLVGQVITF. Combining the CDR3 with reference TRBV11-3 and TRBJ1-2 gives the whole variable domain EAGVVQSPRYKIIEKKQPVAFWCNPISGHNTLYWYLQNLGQGPELLIRYENEEAVDDSQLPKDRFSAERLKGVDSTLKIQPAELGDSAVYLCASSLVGQVITFGSGTRLTVV.

The table lists this clone with a few counts. The chain links TRBV12-3 or TRBV12-4 to TRBJ1-1; D not certain. The CDR3 sequence is 13 residues long. V was clipped by 1 base and J by 4 bases, with 7 bases between them. The CDR3 loop reads CASSLGTGTEAFF. CDR3 DNA sequence: TGTGCCAGCAGTTTAGGAACGGGCACTGAAGCTTTCTTT.

The chain uses TRBV6-6 and TRBJ1-3; D remains ambiguous. CDR1 is MNHNY and CDR2 is SVGAGI in the germline V gene (reference sequence). This CDR3 region has 16 residues. The V and J ends lost 2 bases and 4 bases respectively, with 15 bases between them. CDR3: CASSYGVGGSGNTIYF. The DNA for the CDR3 is TGTGCCAGCAGTTACGGGGTGGGCGGGTCCGGAAACACCATATATTTT.

The rearrangement links TRBV18 to TRBJ2-2; 7 positions agree with TRBD1. V shed 5 bases and J 3 bases; nucleotides not matched to a gene: 9. The CDR3 consists of 16 residues. Germline V CDR1 and CDR2: KGHSH, LQKENI. The CDR3 DNA reads as TGTGCCAGCTCATCTATGACAGGGTCGGACACCGGGGAGCTGTTTTTT. This encodes CASSSMTGSDTGELFF. Drawing the rest from reference TRBV18 and TRBJ2-2, the complete variable domain is NAGVMQNPRHLVRRRGQEARLRCSPMKGHSHVYWYRQLPEEGLKFMVYLQKENIIDESGMPKERFSAEFPKEGPSILRIQQVVRGDSAAYFCASSSMTGSDTGELFFGEGSRLTVL.

Only one count was recorded for this clone. The CDR3, as DNA: TGTGCCTGGAATGCTCTAGCGGGGCGAGGGGAGCAGTACTTC. Its protein product is CAWNALAGRGEQYF. The chain carries TRBV30 and TRBJ2-7, with TRBD2 matching over 9 bases. From germline, CDR1 is GTSNPN and CDR2 SVGIG (reference sequence). This CDR3 comprises 14 residues. With V trimmed by 4 bases and J by 7 bases, 11 bases remained unmatched.

This clone appeared a few times. CDR3 protein: CASSPPGRSGANVLTF. CDR3 nucleotides: TGTGCCAGCAGTCCCCCCGGTCGCTCTGGGGCCAACGTCCTGACTTTC. This chain links TRBV28 with TRBJ2-6; D remains unclear. Trimming stripped 5 bases from V and 0 bases from J, with 11 bases between. Per germline, CDR1 MDHEN and CDR2 SYDVKM. CDR3 length: 16 residues.

The chain recombines TRBV24-1 with TRBJ2-2; no firm D call. Germline V lookup: CDR1 KGHDR, CDR2 SFDVKD. The V end lost 1 base, the J end lost 1 base, and 6 bases lay between the germline ends. The CDR3 runs 15 residues. In DNA form, the CDR3 reads TGTGCCACCAGTGATTTACGCAGGAACACCGGGGAGCTGTTTTTT. Translation gives CATSDLRRNTGELFF.

The chain couples TRBV5-1 to TRBJ2-5; TRBD1 matches 9 bases. V lost 5 bases, J lost 4 bases, and 9 bases stayed unmatched. Germline V gene data show CDR1 as SGHRS and CDR2 as YFSETQ. The CDR3 covers 15 residues. This CDR3 reads CASRPPGTGLETQYF. The DNA for the CDR3 is TGCGCCAGCAGACCTCCCGGGACAGGGCTAGAGACCCAGTACTTC.

V and J are TRBV6-5 and TRBJ2-2; 9 bases agree with TRBD2. This CDR3 contains 14 residues. Unmatched junction bases numbered 1, after V lost 4 bases and J lost 4 bases. Germline V gene lookup returns CDR1 MNHEY and CDR2 SVGAGI. CDR3 in amino acids: CASSWRGGTGELFF. CDR3 nucleotide sequence: TGTGCCAGCAGTTGGCGGGGGGGCACCGGGGAGCTGTTTTTT.

The CDR3 sequence is CASSSKGQGGDGYTF. The CDR3 DNA reads as TGCGCCAGCAGCTCTAAGGGACAGGGCGGGGATGGCTACACCTTC. The chain carries TRBV5-1 and TRBJ1-2; 9 bases are a match to TRBD1. The CDR3 contains 15 residues. J lost 6 bases, V lost 3 bases, and 9 bases had no gene match. Germline CDR1 is SGHRS and CDR2 is YFSETQ.

V is TRBV5-1 and J is TRBJ2-7, with TRBD1 identical over 7 bases. The CDR3 runs 15 residues. Germline V gene lookup returns CDR1 SGHRS and CDR2 YFSETQ. J gave up 5 bases and V 0 bases, and 8 bases lay outside the gene matches. The CDR3 spells CASSLGATGRDEQYF. CDR3 bases: TGCGCCAGCAGCTTGGGAGCGACAGGGCGGGACGAGCAGTACTTC.